One T cell receptor beta chain is described in this entry. The antigen remains undetermined. TCRdb reprocessed the RACE reads with MiXCR, giving one entry per CDR3 protein. The table shows approximately 87,000 distinct CDR3 sequences, with over 10% occurring only once. The V segment lost 5 bases and the J segment 4 bases; nucleotides outside the gene matches: 8. The CDR3 consists of 15 residues. Germline V gene data show CDR1 as MNHEY and CDR2 as SVGAGI. This sample is drawn from a study of human T cells and chemical hapten exposure. Study-wide results and caveats: More PT1 expanded TCRs went with higher patch test scores. Against controls, expanded TCRs gave rise to significantly more large CDR3 similarity clusters.

Sample time point: patch test 2, 6 weeks after DPC sensitization. Treatment given: therapeutic diphenylcyclopropenone sensitization with weekly scalp DPC. The rearrangement joins TRBV6-5 to TRBJ2-7; 10 bases line up with TRBD2. Sequencing used whole blood, obtained in connection with sensitization to the hapten diphenylcyclopropenone (DPC). The sequence was collected from a woman aged 35 to 49 with alopecia areata. Some clones in this sample may be carry-over from other donors' samples. The CDR3 nucleotides read TGTGCCAGCAGTCCTGTACGTAGCGGGAGGTACGAGCAGTACTTC. This gives the protein CASSPVRSGRYEQYF.